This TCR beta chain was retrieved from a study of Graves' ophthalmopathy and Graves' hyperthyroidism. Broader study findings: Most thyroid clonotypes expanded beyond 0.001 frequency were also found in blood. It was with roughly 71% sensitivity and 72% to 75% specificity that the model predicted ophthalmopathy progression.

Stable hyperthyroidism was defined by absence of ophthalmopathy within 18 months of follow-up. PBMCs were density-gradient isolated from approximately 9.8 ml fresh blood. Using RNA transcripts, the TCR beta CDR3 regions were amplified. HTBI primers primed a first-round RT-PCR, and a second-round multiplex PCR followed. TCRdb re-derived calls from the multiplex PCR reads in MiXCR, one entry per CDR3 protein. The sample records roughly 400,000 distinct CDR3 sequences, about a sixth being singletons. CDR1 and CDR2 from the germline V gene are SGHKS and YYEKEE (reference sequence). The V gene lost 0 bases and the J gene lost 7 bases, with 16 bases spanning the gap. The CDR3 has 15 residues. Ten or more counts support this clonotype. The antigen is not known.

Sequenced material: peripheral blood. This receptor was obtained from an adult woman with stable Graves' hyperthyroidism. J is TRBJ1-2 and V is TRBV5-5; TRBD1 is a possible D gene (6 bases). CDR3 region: CASSLGPSGDGGYTF. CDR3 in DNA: TGTGCCAGCAGCTTGGGTCCGTCAGGGGATGGTGGCTACACCTTC.